The rows below give T cell receptor beta chains drawn from one sample of a study of CD8 T cells in ankylosing spondylitis. MiXCR, run by TCRdb on the 5' RACE reads, gives a single entry per CDR3 protein. Here the sample spans hundreds of thousands of distinct CDR3 sequences, more than 9% being singletons. Material for sequencing was blood, either unsorted or a sorted T cell fraction (not recorded which). These receptors were collected from a male donor with ankylosing spondylitis or in good health (not recorded which). Each CDR3 is given without its conserved first and last residue. The order of the fields is CDR3 length, D gene, V gene, J gene, CDR3 protein. A D gene is named only where the DNA matches it firmly.

>12|NA|TRBV5-6|TRBJ1-4
ASSLDGRREKLF
>12|NA|TRBV4-2|TRBJ2-6
ASSQALGANVLT
>11|TRBD2|TRBV20-1|TRBJ2-3
SAPIAGEDTQY
>14|TRBD2|TRBV28|TRBJ2-3
ASSLAASGGSDTQY
>13|NA|TRBV5-1|TRBJ2-2
ASMGGALDTGELF
>14|TRBD2|TRBV11-2|TRBJ2-5
ASSLASGGAQETQY
>12|NA|TRBV12-3/TRBV12-4|TRBJ2-7
ASSLKGRNYEQY
>13|NA|TRBV15|TRBJ2-7
ATSSQLEGPYEQY
>12|NA|TRBV25-1|TRBJ2-2
ASSVHGNTGELF
>11|NA|TRBV24-1|TRBJ2-1
ASRGPEYNEQF
>11|NA|TRBV11-2|TRBJ1-6
ASEEFDNSPLH
>12|TRBD1|TRBV3-1|TRBJ2-7
ASSRGQGVYEQY
>12|TRBD1|TRBV7-3|TRBJ2-3
ASSHDRAMGTQY
>11|NA|TRBV9|TRBJ2-5
ASSPGGWETQY
>15|TRBD2|TRBV6-1|TRBJ2-5
ASSRKKGTSGQETQY